These 29 T cell receptor beta chains originate from one sample sequenced in a study of identical twins. Using its own MiXCR run on the 5' RACE reads, TCRdb lists one record per CDR3 protein. In the table there are about 200,000 distinct CDR3 sequences, about 7.5% of which are singletons. The sample was also reused in another study, on yellow fever vaccine responses in identical twins.

Sample: memory (CD45RO+) T cells sorted from blood. These receptor sequences come from a woman younger than 35 in good health.

This clonotype was found many times. CDR3 protein: CASRRTGSSYEQYF. The DNA for the CDR3 is TGTGCCAGCAGAAGGACAGGGTCTAGCTACGAGCAGTACTTC. The genes are TRBV6-1 and TRBJ2-7; TRBD1 aligns across 8 bases. Germline CDR1 and CDR2: MNHNS and SASEGT. The V segment lost 6 bases and the J segment 3 bases; nucleotides outside the gene matches: 7. The CDR3 is made up of 14 amino acids.

The V and J genes are TRBV7-3 and TRBJ2-1; 9 bases map to TRBD1. Looked up from germline, CDR1 is SGHTA and CDR2 is FQGTGA. V lost 5 bases and J lost 12; bases outside the gene matches: 14. The CDR3 has 15 residues. CDR3 loop: CASSQTTRDRDAQFF. In DNA, the CDR3 is TGTGCCAGCAGCCAAACCACGCGGGACAGGGATGCGCAGTTCTTC.

The table lists this clonotype with many counts. The gene calls are TRBV7-3 and TRBJ2-1; D uncertain. The V and J ends lost 1 base and 8 bases respectively, with 9 bases between them. Germline-derived CDR1 and CDR2 are SGHTA and FQGTGA. The length of the CDR3 is 13 residues. The CDR3 DNA reads TGTGCCAGCAGCTTAAAAGTTAGGGATGAGCAGTTCTTC. Protein product: CASSLKVRDEQFF.

This clonotype was found a few times. This chain joins TRBV6-1 and TRBJ2-1, with 11 positions matching TRBD2. Germline lookup yields CDR1 MNHNS and CDR2 SASEGT. This CDR3 is 17 amino acids long. Germline trimming cut 6 bases from V and 5 bases from J; bases unmatched to any gene: 12. In DNA, the CDR3 is TGTGCCAGCAGCCAACCCGTACTAGCGGGAGTAAACAATGAGCAGTTCTTC. Translated: CASSQPVLAGVNNEQFF.

The chain combines TRBV7-9 with TRBJ1-1; D is undetermined. The germline V gene encodes CDR1 SEHNR and CDR2 FQNEAQ (reference sequence). This CDR3 is built from 17 residues. V was pared by 1 base and J by 3 bases, with 18 bases between. DNA of the CDR3: TGTGCCAGCAGCTTAGGGCTATTAACTGGTGATTACACTGAAGCTTTCTTT. It yields the protein CASSLGLLTGDYTEAFF.

At least ten counts were recorded for this clonotype. The V and J genes are TRBV2 and TRBJ2-7; 10 nucleotides match TRBD2. The CDR3 sequence is 18 residues long. V lost 4 bases to trimming and J lost 0 bases; unmatched junction nucleotides: 12. The germline gives CDR1 SNHLY, CDR2 FYNNEI. The CDR3 is CASSGVRVAGGSSYEQYF. The CDR3, as DNA: TGTGCCAGCAGTGGAGTGAGGGTAGCGGGGGGCAGCTCCTACGAGCAGTACTTC.

The chain recombines TRBV6-2 or TRBV6-3 with TRBJ2-4; tentative D call: TRBD1 (6 bases). The germline V and J ends were trimmed by 5 bases and 4 bases, with 18 bases remaining between them. The CDR3 sequence is 16 residues long. Germline V gene lookup returns CDR1 MNHEY and CDR2 SVGEGT. The DNA of the CDR3 is TGTGCCAGCAGTACCCAACGACAGGCGCAGAAAAACATTCAGTACTTC. Protein: CASSTQRQAQKNIQYF.

This clonotype was recorded many times. Germline is not matched at one junction end, which may reflect a read error. The V gene is TRBV10-3, the J gene TRBJ2-5, with D perhaps matching TRBD1 (6 bases). The germline V gene has CDR1 ENHRY and CDR2 SYGVKD. This CDR3 has 13 residues. CDR3: CAISEFWDTVLDF. CDR3 bases: TGTGCCATCAGTGAGTTCTGGGACACCGTTTTGGACTTC.

This clonotype turned up a few times. The gene calls are TRBV7-9 and TRBJ1-2, with D perhaps TRBD1 (6 bases). The ends were cut back, 1 base at V and 7 bases at J, with 16 bases in the middle. The CDR3 runs to 15 residues. Germline V CDR1 and CDR2: SEHNR, FQNEAQ (reference sequence). This CDR3 is CASSLVGSQGSGYTF. As DNA, the CDR3 is TGTGCCAGCAGCTTAGTCGGGTCACAGGGCTCTGGCTACACCTTC.

This clonotype was counted between two and nine times. The chain uses TRBV6-5 and TRBJ2-5, with D hard to call. Trimming removed 6 bases from V and 2 bases from J, with 7 bases in between. Germline CDR1 is MNHEY and CDR2 is SVGAGI. This CDR3 has 12 amino acids. CDR3 DNA: TGTGCCAGCAGCAATACACAAGAGACCCAGTACTTC. It encodes CASSNTQETQYF.

This chain joins TRBV27 and TRBJ2-3; D is possibly TRBD2 (5 bases). The ends were cut back, 6 bases at V and 0 bases at J, with 19 bases in the middle. The CDR3 length is 17 residues. Germline assignment: CDR1 MNHEY and CDR2 SMNVEV (reference sequence). Written as DNA, the CDR3 is TGTGCCAGCAGCCCTCTTTCACGGGGTTCTAGCACAGATACGCAGTATTTT. Translation: CASSPLSRGSSTDTQYF.

In this sample, this clonotype turned up many times. The V call is TRBV7-9, the J call TRBJ2-5; TRBD1 aligns across 7 bases. V lost 5 bases and J lost 4; bases outside the gene matches: 7. The germline gives CDR1 SEHNR, CDR2 FQNEAQ (reference sequence). The CDR3 length is 14 residues. CDR3 amino acids: CASSPPDRTETQYF. In DNA, the CDR3 is TGTGCCAGCAGCCCCCCGGACAGGACAGAGACCCAGTACTTC.

This clonotype has a handful of counts. The rearrangement links TRBV7-9 to TRBJ2-5; D is tentatively TRBD1 or TRBD2 (5 bases each). This CDR3 is built from 15 residues. V lost 2 bases and J lost 1, with 11 bases in between. Germline CDR1 and CDR2: SEHNR and FQNEAQ (reference sequence). CDR3 bases: TGTGCCAGCAGCTTAATACGGGGCCCCCAAGAGACCCAGTACTTC. Its protein product is CASSLIRGPQETQYF.

The rearrangement links TRBV5-1 to TRBJ2-6; D is unresolved. Germline loops: CDR1 SGHRS, CDR2 YFSETQ. The CDR3 spans 15 residues. Trimming took off 2 bases at V and 2 bases at J, with 8 bases between the two ends. The CDR3 sequence: CASSFALAGANVLTF. CDR3 DNA sequence: TGCGCCAGCAGCTTCGCCCTAGCTGGGGCCAACGTCCTGACTTTC.

This chain joins TRBV7-2 and TRBJ2-5; 9 bases map to TRBD1. The CDR3 consists of 15 residues. V lost 0 bases, J lost 4 bases, and 3 bases stayed unmatched. CDR1 and CDR2 (germline): SGHTA, FQGNSA. CDR3 in amino acids: CASSLAGQGAETQYF. The CDR3 DNA sequence: TGTGCCAGCAGCTTAGCGGGACAGGGTGCAGAGACCCAGTACTTC.

This clonotype was picked up many times. The chain is built from TRBV10-2 and TRBJ2-4; the match to TRBD2 covers 9 bases. CDR1 is WSHSY, CDR2 SAAADI, per germline. This CDR3 is 22 amino acids long. The junction had 21 bases not matched to a gene; V was cut back by 3 bases and J by 0 bases. CDR3 protein: CASSDELRPSGITGVAKNIQYF. The DNA of the CDR3 is TGCGCCAGCAGTGATGAGTTGCGGCCTAGCGGGATTACAGGTGTAGCCAAAAACATTCAGTACTTC.

V is TRBV18 and J is TRBJ2-2, with a weak D call TRBD1 (5 bases). Germline CDR1 is KGHSH and CDR2 is LQKENI. Trimming cost V 5 bases and J 0 bases, with 13 bases left between them. This CDR3 has 16 residues. The chain's CDR3 is CASSEQDLPNTGELFF. The DNA of the CDR3 is TGTGCCAGCTCAGAACAGGATCTCCCGAACACCGGGGAGCTGTTTTTT.

The chain carries TRBV5-6 and TRBJ2-1; D call uncertain. The V end was cut by 0 bases, the J end by 9 bases, with 7 bases between. This CDR3 contains 12 residues. CDR1 is SGHDT, CDR2 YYEEEE, per germline. DNA for the CDR3: TGTGCCAGCAGCTTGGGCCTCGGTGAGCAGTTCTTC. This codes for CASSLGLGEQFF.

This clonotype came up a few times. This chain joins TRBV20-1 and TRBJ1-1; D ambiguous. Germline assignment: CDR1 DFQATT and CDR2 SNEGSKA (reference sequence). The CDR3 has 13 amino acids. The ends were cut back, 2 bases at V and 7 bases at J, with 14 bases in the middle. The CDR3 region is CSARTRSGVEAFF. The CDR3 DNA reads as TGCAGTGCTAGAACCCGGTCGGGCGTTGAAGCTTTCTTT.

This rearrangement joins TRBV28 to TRBJ2-7, with a weak D call TRBD2 (6 bases). The CDR3 is 14 residues long. V dropped 7 bases and J dropped 0 bases, with 13 bases sitting between them. Per the germline V gene, CDR1 is MDHEN and CDR2 is SYDVKM. The CDR3 sequence is CASNQAGSSYEQYF. Here the CDR3 DNA reads TGTGCCAGCAACCAGGCGGGGAGCTCCTACGAGCAGTACTTC.

This clonotype was counted at least ten times. V is TRBV10-3 and J is TRBJ2-2; 7 bases map to TRBD1. V was clipped by 7 bases and J by 6 bases; unmatched bases: 2. Germline V gene lookup returns CDR1 ENHRY and CDR2 SYGVKD. This CDR3 region has 12 residues. CDR3 nucleotide sequence: TGTGCCATCACACAGGGGCCCGGGGAGCTGTTTTTT. This encodes CAITQGPGELFF.

The chain uses TRBV12-3 or TRBV12-4 and TRBJ2-4, with D perhaps matching TRBD2 (6 bases). V lost 5 bases to trimming and J lost 0 bases, with 11 bases between them. This CDR3 is 15 amino acids long. Here the CDR3 reads CASSPGTLAKNIQYF. CDR3 DNA: TGTGCCAGCAGTCCGGGGACTTTAGCCAAAAACATTCAGTACTTC.

J is TRBJ2-7 and V is TRBV9; D gene unclear. V lost 0 bases and J lost 0, with 7 bases in between. Germline values: CDR1 SGDLS, CDR2 YYNGEE. The CDR3 totals 14 residues. The CDR3 protein is CASSVGPGSYEQYF. DNA for the CDR3: TGTGCCAGCAGCGTAGGTCCAGGCTCCTACGAGCAGTACTTC.

The V gene is TRBV24-1, the J gene TRBJ2-1; weak D call: TRBD1 (7 bases). V was cut by 1 base and J by 5 bases, with 23 bases left in between. Per the germline V gene, CDR1 is KGHDR and CDR2 is SFDVKD. The CDR3 loop spans 19 amino acids. CDR3 residues: CATSDFKSGVGGPNNEQFF. The CDR3 region has the DNA TGTGCCACCAGTGATTTTAAGTCGGGGGTAGGGGGCCCGAACAATGAGCAGTTCTTC.

The chain links TRBV28 to TRBJ2-7; tentatively, D is TRBD1 (5 bases). The germline V gene has CDR1 MDHEN and CDR2 SYDVKM. The V and J ends lost 3 bases and 0 bases respectively, with 12 bases between them. This CDR3 region has 15 residues. CDR3 residues: CASSFYSGISYEQYF. CDR3 DNA: TGTGCCAGCAGTTTTTACTCAGGGATCTCCTACGAGCAGTACTTC. The full variable domain, in which reference TRBV28 and TRBJ2-7 provide the parts outside the CDR3, is DVKVTQSSRYLVKRTGEKVFLECVQDMDHENMFWYRQDPGLGLRLIYFSYDVKMKEKGDIPEGYSVSREKKERFSLILESASTNQTSMYLCASSFYSGISYEQYFGPGTRLTVT.

This clonotype was detected only a few times. V is TRBV6-5 and J is TRBJ1-2, with TRBD1 identical over 10 bases. The CDR3 runs 15 residues. Germline V lookup: CDR1 MNHEY, CDR2 SVGAGI. Trimming took 4 bases from V and 8 from J; bases not matched to a gene: 10. CDR3 DNA: TGTGCCAGCAGTTTCTTGCGCTCGGGACAGGGGGGCTACACCTTC. The encoded protein is CASSFLRSGQGGYTF.

The chain joins TRBV28 to TRBJ2-6; 7 nucleotides line up with TRBD1. The trim removed 8 bases at V and 0 bases at J, leaving 7 bases unmatched. This CDR3 is built from 16 residues. CDR1 and CDR2 (germline): MDHEN, SYDVKM. In DNA, the CDR3 is TGTGCCAGCGGGACAGCAGGGAACTCTGGGGCCAACGTCCTGACTTTC. Translation: CASGTAGNSGANVLTF.

This clonotype came up a few times. This rearrangement joins TRBV6-2 or TRBV6-3 to TRBJ1-4; 7 bases fit TRBD1. J lost 3 bases, V lost 8 bases, and 6 bases had no gene match. The CDR3 runs 14 residues. Germline V gives CDR1 MNHEY, CDR2 SVGEGT. CDR3 amino acids: CASSRGTANEKLFF. CDR3 in DNA: TGTGCCAGCTCCCGCGGGACAGCTAATGAAAAACTGTTTTTT.

This clonotype has at least ten counts. V is TRBV24-1 and J is TRBJ2-1; TRBD2 matches 11 bases. The germline V gene encodes CDR1 KGHDR and CDR2 SFDVKD. The CDR3 totals 16 residues. The J segment lost 3 bases and the V segment lost 4 bases, leaving 4 bases of the junction unmatched. Written as DNA, the CDR3 is TGTGCCACCAGTGACACCGGGACTAGCGGCTACAATGAGCAGTTCTTC. It translates to CATSDTGTSGYNEQFF.